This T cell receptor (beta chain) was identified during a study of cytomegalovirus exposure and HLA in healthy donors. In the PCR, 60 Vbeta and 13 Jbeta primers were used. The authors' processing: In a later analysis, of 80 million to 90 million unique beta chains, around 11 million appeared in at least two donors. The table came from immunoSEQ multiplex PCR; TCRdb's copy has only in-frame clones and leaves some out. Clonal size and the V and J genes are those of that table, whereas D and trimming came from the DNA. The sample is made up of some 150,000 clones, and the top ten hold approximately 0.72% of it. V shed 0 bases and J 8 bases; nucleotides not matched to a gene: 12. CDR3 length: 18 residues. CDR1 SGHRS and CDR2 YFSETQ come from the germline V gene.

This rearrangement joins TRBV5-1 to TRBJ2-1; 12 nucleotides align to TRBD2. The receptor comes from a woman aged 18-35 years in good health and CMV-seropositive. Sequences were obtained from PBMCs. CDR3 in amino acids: CASSLAAPSLAGGDEQFF. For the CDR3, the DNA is TGCGCCAGCAGCTTGGCCGCCCCCTCTCTAGCGGGAGGGGATGAGCAGTTCTTC.